This TCR beta chain was sequenced for a study of read filtering for tumor transcriptome and immune sequencing (dated by TCRdb to about 2020). Study-level background: The cohort consisted of 17 to 20 male and around 14 female patients, with a mean age of around 66 years and an age range of 47 to 80. By revised international staging, fewer than ten patients were R-ISS I, 15 to 20 were R-ISS II and roughly 7 were R-ISS III. After DNase treatment, whole-transcriptome libraries were prepared using the TruSeq RNA Access Library Prep Kit. TCR-region mapped reads per sample ranged from about 4.05 to 10.27 million with IR-seq versus only roughly 75 to 1,300 with RNA-seq. Using the same bone marrow samples, the study ran both targeted immune repertoire sequencing and bulk whole-transcriptome sequencing and then compared the TCR repertoires from each method. As a main aim, a read-filtering strategy for immune repertoire data was addressed, with the specific question being whether clonotypes supported by a single read should be removed.

Starting from 350 to 500 ng RNA, TCR libraries were constructed with the Immunoverse kit using molecular barcoded adaptors that cover the alpha/delta and beta/gamma chains. TCR library preparation used the same RNA that was used for transcriptome sequencing. Sequencing of TCR libraries was carried out on an Illumina HiSeq 4000 with 2 x 150 cycles. As for the authors' bioinformatics: TCR reads were aligned to human V, D, J and C references and assembled into CDR3 clonotypes with MiXCR, including quality filtering and error correction. The tcR package in R was used to analyze clonotype counts and gene usage diversity. Raw mapping reads were checked after the RNA-seq reads had been mapped by STAR aligner version 2.5.3a onto the human GRCh37 genome. To test how sequencing depth affected the clonotypes detected, IR-seq fastq files were randomly downsampled with Seqtk 1.3. The public sequencing data were trimmed at Q25 with fastp and processed into clonotypes with MiXCR by TCRdb, which kept only in-frame beta chains. One record per CDR3 amino acid sequence lists the most common genes and DNA. The V and J calls, along with clone size, are taken from TCRdb and not from the paper's own processing. The table for this sample lists about 62,000 distinct CDR3 sequences; roughly a fifth of them were counted only once. The ten most abundant clones make up 11% of the sample.

Each patient had bone marrow sampled at the time of active disease. Ficoll-Hypaque density gradient centrifugation was used to isolate bone marrow mononuclear cells. CD138-negative cells were obtained by negative selection after labeling with CD138 magnetic microbeads on a MACS separator, removing myeloma plasma cells. Purity of the isolated cells was checked by flow cytometry on an Attune NxT using CD138 antibodies. Total RNA was extracted with TRIzol reagent and quantified with a NanoDrop spectrophotometer. For each patient, paired RNA-seq and IR-seq were run on the CD138-negative bone marrow sample from that patient. The germline ends are 16 bases apart after V is trimmed by 8 bases and J by 6 bases. As encoded in the germline V gene, CDR1 is MDHEN while CDR2 is SYDVKM. The CDR3 numbers 14 residues from cysteine through phenylalanine. Of all the DNA, just the CDR3 is kept, 42 bases in frame from base 1.

This clonotype was counted at least ten times. The antigen it binds to is not known. Per-base quality was not reported, and no clone a single base away is much larger than it. Results and caveats for the whole study, not just this receptor: IR-seq captured clonotypes at much higher depth and more reliably than RNA-seq, and smaller IR-seq throughput sufficed to identify most shared clonotypes. The sorted CD138-negative fraction was not purified T cells but a mixed bone marrow immune population. Single-read clonotypes made up roughly 82% of clonotypes but roughly 3.2% of total reads in IR-seq, and under 75% of clonotypes and 35% to 55% of reads in RNA-seq. The correlation between IR-seq and RNA-seq shared clonotype proportions was increased by removal of single-read clonotypes.

The material sequenced was a population of CD138-negative cells sorted from bone marrow. The cell subset or site label here, explained by the study, means: bone marrow mononuclear cells depleted of CD138+ plasma/myeloma cells by negative magnetic selection. This clonotype was obtained from a donor at least 40 years old with multiple myeloma. The chain uses TRBV28 and TRBJ1-4, and possibly TRBD1, on 5 matching bases. The DNA reads as follows: TGTGCCAGCCGTCTCTCGGGGGGGGATGAAAAACTGTTTTTT. Its product reads: CASRLSGGDEKLFF.